This T cell receptor (beta chain) derives from a study of T cells in narcolepsy. With V trimmed by 6 bases and J by 0 bases, 12 bases remained unmatched. The CDR3 is 18 residues long. Germline CDR1 is KGHSH and CDR2 is LQKENI. This clone was seen a few times. The repertoire was sequenced with immunoSEQ multiplex PCR; TCRdb's copy has only in-frame clones and lacks some. The sample records fewer than 35,000 clones, roughly 80% being singletons. This TCR derives from a human donor in good health. Sequencing was performed on memory (CD45RA-) CD4+ T cells from blood. The chain uses TRBV18 and TRBJ1-3; the match to TRBD1 covers 9 bases. This chain's CDR3 is CASSPRQGDSLSGNTIYF. In DNA form, the CDR3 reads TGTGCCAGCTCTCCTAGACAGGGGGACTCTCTCTCTGGAAACACCATATATTTT.